This T cell receptor beta chain is from a study of type 1 regulatory T cells. Study context: An in vitro protocol generated T-allo10, a Tr1-enriched, alloantigen-specific CD4 T cell product.

Study-wide results and caveats: Tr1 cells had a more restricted TCR repertoire than non-Tr1 cells.

Turning to this clonotype: What it binds is unknown. One end of the junction does not line up with germline, which may come from a read error.

Germline V CDR1 and CDR2: KGHDR, SFDVKD. The CDR3 contains 16 residues. MiXCR was run by TCRdb on the reads, yielding one entry per CDR3 protein. The sample yields about 60,000 distinct CDR3 sequences, roughly 50% seen once. The chain recombines TRBV24-1 with TRBJ2-1; 8 nucleotides match TRBD2. Material: cultured non-Tr1 T cells, either the whole culture or a sorted T cell fraction (not recorded which). This clonotype was obtained from a human donor in good health. Written as DNA, the CDR3 is TGTGCCGCCAGTGATCCGGCGGGGGGCACATACTATGAGCAGTTCTTC. Its protein is CAASDPAGGTYYEQFF.